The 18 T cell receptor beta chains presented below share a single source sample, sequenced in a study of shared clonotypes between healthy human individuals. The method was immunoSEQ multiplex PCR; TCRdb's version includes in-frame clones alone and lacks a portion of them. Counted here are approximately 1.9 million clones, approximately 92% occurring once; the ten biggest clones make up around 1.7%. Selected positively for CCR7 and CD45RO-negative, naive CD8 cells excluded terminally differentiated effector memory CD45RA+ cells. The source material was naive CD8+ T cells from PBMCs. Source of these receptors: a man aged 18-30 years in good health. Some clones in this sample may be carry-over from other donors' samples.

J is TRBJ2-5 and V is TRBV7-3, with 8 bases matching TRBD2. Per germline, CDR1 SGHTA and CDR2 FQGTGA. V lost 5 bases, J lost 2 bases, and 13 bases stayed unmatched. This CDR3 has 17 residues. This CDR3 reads CASSPYFRGGKQETQYF. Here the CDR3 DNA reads TGTGCCAGCAGCCCTTACTTTCGGGGGGGAAAACAAGAGACCCAGTACTTC.

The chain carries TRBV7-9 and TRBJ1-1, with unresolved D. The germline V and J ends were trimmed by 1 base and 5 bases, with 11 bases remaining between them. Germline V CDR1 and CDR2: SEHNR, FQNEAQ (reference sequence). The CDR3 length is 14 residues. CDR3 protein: CASSLEKAWTEAFF. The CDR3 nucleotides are TGTGCCAGCAGCTTAGAAAAGGCGTGGACTGAAGCTTTCTTT.

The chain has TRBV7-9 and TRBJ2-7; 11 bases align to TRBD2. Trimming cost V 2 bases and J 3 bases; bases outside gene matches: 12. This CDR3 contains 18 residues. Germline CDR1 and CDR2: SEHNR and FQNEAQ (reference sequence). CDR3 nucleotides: TGTGCCAGCAGCTTATTCCCCCGACTAGCGGGGCCCGTCTACGAGCAGTACTTC. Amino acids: CASSLFPRLAGPVYEQYF.

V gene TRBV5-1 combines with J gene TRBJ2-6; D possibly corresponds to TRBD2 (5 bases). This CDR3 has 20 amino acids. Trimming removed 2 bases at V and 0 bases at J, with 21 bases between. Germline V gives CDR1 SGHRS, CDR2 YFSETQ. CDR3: CASSFFPRTHENSGANVLTF. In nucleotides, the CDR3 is TGCGCCAGCAGCTTCTTCCCCCGGACTCATGAAAACTCTGGGGCCAACGTCCTGACTTTC. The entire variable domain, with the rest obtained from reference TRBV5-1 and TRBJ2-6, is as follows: KAGVTQTPRYLIKTRGQQVTLSCSPISGHRSVSWYQQTPGQGLQFLFEYFSETQRNKGNFPGRFSGRQFSNSRSEMNVSTLELGDSALYLCASSFFPRTHENSGANVLTFGAGSRLTVL.

CDR3 sequence reads: CASRPTGGHSEKLFF. The CDR3 DNA is TGTGCCAGCAGGCCCACAGGGGGCCACAGTGAAAAACTGTTTTTT. This chain links TRBV6-4 with TRBJ1-4, with 9 bases lining up with TRBD1. The CDR3 length is 15 residues. The germline V gene has CDR1 MRHNA and CDR2 SNTAGT. The V and J ends lost 6 bases and 7 bases, in that order; junction bases with no gene match: 9.

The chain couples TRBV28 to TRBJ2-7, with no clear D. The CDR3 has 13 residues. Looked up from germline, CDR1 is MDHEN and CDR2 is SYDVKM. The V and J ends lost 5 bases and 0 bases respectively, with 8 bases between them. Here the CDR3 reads CASSVLSSYEQYF. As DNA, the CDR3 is TGTGCCAGCAGTGTTTTATCCTCCTACGAGCAGTACTTC.

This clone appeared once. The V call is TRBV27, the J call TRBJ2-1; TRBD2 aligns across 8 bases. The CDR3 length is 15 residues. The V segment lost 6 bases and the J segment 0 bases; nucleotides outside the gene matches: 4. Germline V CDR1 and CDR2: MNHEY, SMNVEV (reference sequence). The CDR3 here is CASSVSGSSYNEQFF. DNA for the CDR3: TGTGCCAGCAGCGTGAGCGGGAGCTCCTACAATGAGCAGTTCTTC.

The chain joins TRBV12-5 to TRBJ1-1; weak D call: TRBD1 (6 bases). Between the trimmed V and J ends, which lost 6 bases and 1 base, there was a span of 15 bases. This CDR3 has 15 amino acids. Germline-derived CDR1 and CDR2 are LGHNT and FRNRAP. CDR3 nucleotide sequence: TGTGCTAGTGGCCTGACAGGCCTGGAGAACACTGAAGCTTTCTTT. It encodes CASGLTGLENTEAFF.

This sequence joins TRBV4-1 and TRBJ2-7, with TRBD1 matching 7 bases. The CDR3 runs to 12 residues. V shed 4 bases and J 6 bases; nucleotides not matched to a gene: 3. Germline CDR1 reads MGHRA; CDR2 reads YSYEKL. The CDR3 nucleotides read TGCGCCAGCAGCCGGGGGACAGCCGAGCAGTACTTC. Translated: CASSRGTAEQYF.

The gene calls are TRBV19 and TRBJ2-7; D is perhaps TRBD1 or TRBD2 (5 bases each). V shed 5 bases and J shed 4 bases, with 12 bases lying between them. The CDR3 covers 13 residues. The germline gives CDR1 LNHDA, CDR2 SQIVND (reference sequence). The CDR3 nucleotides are TGTGCCAGTAGTGTGGGACGGAGTTACGAGCAGTACTTC. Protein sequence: CASSVGRSYEQYF.

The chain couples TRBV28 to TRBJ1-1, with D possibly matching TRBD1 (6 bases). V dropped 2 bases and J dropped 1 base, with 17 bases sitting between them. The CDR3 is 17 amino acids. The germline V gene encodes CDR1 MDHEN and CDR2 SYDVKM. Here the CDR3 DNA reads TGTGCCAGCAGTTTAGGGGGGCCTACAGGATCGAACACTGAAGCTTTCTTT. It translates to CASSLGGPTGSNTEAFF.

The CDR3 spells CASSASGTGYEQYF. The DNA of the CDR3 is TGTGCCAGCAGCGCTAGCGGGACAGGCTACGAGCAGTACTTC. This rearrangement joins TRBV7-9 to TRBJ2-7, with a possible D match to TRBD2 (9 bases). There are 14 residues in the CDR3. The germline V and J ends were trimmed by 5 bases and 3 bases, with 14 bases remaining between them. The V gene's germline CDR1 is SEHNR and CDR2 FQNEAQ (reference sequence). Combining the CDR3 with reference TRBV7-9 and TRBJ2-7 gives the whole variable domain DTGVSQNPRHKITKRGQNVTFRCDPISEHNRLYWYRQTLGQGPEFLTYFQNEAQLEKSRLLSDRFSAERPKGSFSTLEIQRTEQGDSAMYLCASSASGTGYEQYFGPGTRLTVT.

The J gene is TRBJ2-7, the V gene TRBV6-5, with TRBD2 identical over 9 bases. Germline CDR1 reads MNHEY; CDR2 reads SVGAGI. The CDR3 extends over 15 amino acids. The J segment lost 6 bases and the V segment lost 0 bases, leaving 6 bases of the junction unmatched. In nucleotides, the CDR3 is TGTGCCAGCAGTTACTCGCGGGGGGGTAGCGCCGAGCAGTACTTC. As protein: CASSYSRGGSAEQYF.

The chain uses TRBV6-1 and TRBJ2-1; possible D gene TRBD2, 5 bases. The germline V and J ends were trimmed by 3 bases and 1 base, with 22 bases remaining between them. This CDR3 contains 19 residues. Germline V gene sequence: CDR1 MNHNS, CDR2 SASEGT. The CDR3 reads CASSDPLNGVVPSYNEQFF. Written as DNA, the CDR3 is TGTGCCAGCAGTGACCCCCTAAACGGGGTAGTCCCGTCCTACAATGAGCAGTTCTTC.

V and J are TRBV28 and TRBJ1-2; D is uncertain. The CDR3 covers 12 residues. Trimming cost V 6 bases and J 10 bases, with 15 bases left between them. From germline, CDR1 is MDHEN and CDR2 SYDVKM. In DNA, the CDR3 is TGTGCCAGCAGGGAGCGTGGGGAAGCCTACACCTTC. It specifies CASRERGEAYTF.

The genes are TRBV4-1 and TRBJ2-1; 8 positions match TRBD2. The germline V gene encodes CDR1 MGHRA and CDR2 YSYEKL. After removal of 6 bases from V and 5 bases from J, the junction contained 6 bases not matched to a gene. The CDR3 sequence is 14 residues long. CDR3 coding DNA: TGCGCCAGCAGGACCCAGCGGGGGAACAATGAGCAGTTCTTC. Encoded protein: CASRTQRGNNEQFF.

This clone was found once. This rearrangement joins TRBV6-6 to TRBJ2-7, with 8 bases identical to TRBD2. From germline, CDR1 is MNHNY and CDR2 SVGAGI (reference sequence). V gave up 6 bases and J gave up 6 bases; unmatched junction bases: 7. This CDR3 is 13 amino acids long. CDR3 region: CASSPGRGGEQYF. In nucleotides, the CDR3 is TGTGCCAGCAGCCCCGGGAGGGGGGGCGAGCAGTACTTC.

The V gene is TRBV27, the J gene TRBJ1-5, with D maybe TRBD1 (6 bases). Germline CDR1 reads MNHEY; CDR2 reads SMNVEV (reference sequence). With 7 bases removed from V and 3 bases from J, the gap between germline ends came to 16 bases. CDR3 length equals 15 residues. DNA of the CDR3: TGTGCCAGCAAAGACCTGGGGGCCCTCAATCAGCCCCAGCATTTT. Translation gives CASKDLGALNQPQHF.